This T cell receptor beta chain was recovered during a study of blood T cell repertoires in COVID-19. Sequencing was performed with immunoSEQ multiplex PCR; in TCRdb, only in-frame clones are kept and a portion is missing. The sample shows more than 130,000 clones, about 87% of them seen only once. The CDR3 totals 15 residues. The J segment lost 7 bases and the V segment lost 0 bases, leaving 5 bases of the junction unmatched. The germline V gene has CDR1 LGHNA and CDR2 YNFKEQ. The chain uses TRBV4-2 and TRBJ2-7; 11 positions match TRBD2. This sequence was found in a middle-aged woman with acute or convalescent COVID-19. The sequencing sample was made of peripheral blood. CDR3 region: CASSQDETSGMEQYF. CDR3 bases: TGTGCCAGCAGCCAAGACGAGACTAGCGGGATGGAGCAGTACTTC.